The rows below give T cell receptor beta chains drawn from one sample of a study of blood T cell repertoires in COVID-19. The data were produced by immunoSEQ multiplex PCR, yet TCRdb's version contains in-frame clones alone and is incomplete. The table shows 200,000 to 250,000 clones, with 92% occurring only once. The source material was peripheral blood. The source is a man in his sixties with COVID-19, enrolled during active disease. Both conserved end residues are part of each CDR3.

TRBV7-9	CASSLRQGGTGELFF
TRBV10-3	CAIGGVGNEQFF
TRBV30	CAWGQGRNEQFF
TRBV7-9	CASSDLAVPSYEQYF
TRBV6-5	CAVKAGWTGELFF
TRBV24-1	CATSDPTGLNEQFF
TRBV10-3	CATGLAGEGEQFF
TRBV9	CASSQTVDYGYTF
TRBV3-1/TRBV3-2	CASSLTGNSPLHF
TRBV28	CASSLRTGELFF